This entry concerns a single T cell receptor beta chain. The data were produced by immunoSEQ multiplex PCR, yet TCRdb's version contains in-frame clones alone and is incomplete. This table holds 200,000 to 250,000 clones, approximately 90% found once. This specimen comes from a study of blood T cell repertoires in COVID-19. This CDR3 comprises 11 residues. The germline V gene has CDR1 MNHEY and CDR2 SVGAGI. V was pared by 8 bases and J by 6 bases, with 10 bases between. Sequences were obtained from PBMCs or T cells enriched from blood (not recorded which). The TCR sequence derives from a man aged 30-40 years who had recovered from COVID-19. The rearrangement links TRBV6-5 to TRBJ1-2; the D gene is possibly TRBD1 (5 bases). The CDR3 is CASGRGNGYTF. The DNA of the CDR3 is TGTGCCAGCGGCCGGGGGAATGGCTACACCTTC.